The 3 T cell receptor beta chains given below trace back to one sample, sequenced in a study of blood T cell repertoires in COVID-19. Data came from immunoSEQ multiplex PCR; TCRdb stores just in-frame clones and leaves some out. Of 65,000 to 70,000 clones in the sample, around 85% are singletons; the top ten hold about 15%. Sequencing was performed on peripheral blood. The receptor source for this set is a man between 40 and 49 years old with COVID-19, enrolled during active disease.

CDR3 in amino acids: CASSEGWGSGNTIYF. CDR3 bases: TGTGCCAGCAGTGAAGGGTGGGGCTCCGGAAACACCATATATTTT. The genes are TRBV2 and TRBJ1-3, with TRBD1 as a possible D gene (5 bases). CDR3 length: 15 residues. Germline V lookup: CDR1 SNHLY, CDR2 FYNNEI. V lost 1 base, J lost 4 bases, and 11 bases lay in between.

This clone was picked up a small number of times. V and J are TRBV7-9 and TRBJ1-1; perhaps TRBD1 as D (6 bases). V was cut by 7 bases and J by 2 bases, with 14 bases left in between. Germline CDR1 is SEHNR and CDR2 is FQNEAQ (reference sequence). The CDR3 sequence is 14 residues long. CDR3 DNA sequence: TGTGCCAGCACCCCCAGGGGCGATAACACTGAAGCTTTCTTT. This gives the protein CASTPRGDNTEAFF.

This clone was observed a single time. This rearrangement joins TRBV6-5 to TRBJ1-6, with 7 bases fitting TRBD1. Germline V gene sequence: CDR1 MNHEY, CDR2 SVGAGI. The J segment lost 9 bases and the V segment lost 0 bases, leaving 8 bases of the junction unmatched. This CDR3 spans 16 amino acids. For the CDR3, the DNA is TGTGCCAGCAGTTACTCCGGACAGGCCGTGGGTTCACCCCTCCACTTT. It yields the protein CASSYSGQAVGSPLHF.